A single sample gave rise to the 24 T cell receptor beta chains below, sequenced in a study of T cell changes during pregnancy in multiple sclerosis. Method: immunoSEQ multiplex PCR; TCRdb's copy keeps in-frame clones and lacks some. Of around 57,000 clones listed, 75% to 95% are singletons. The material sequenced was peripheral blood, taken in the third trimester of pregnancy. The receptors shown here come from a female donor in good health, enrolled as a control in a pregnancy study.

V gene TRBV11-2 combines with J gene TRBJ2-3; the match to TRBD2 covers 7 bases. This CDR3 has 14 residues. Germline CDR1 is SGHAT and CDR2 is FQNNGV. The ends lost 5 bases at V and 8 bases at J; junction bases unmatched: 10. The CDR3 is CASSLRDYRGTQYF. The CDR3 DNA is TGTGCCAGCAGCCTCCGGGACTACAGAGGTACGCAGTATTTT.

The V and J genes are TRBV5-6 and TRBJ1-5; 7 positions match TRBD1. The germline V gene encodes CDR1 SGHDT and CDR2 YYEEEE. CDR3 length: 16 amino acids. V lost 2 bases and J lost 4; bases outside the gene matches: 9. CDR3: CASSFLGGGENQPQHF. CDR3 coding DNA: TGTGCCAGCAGCTTTTTAGGAGGGGGCGAGAATCAGCCCCAGCATTTT.

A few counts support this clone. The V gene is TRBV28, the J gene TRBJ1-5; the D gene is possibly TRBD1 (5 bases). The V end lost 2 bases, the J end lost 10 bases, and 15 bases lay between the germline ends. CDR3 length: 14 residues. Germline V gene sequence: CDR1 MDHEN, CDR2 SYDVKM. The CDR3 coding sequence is TGTGCCAGCAGTTTAAGGGGCCCGGCAATCCCCCAGCATTTT. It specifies CASSLRGPAIPQHF.

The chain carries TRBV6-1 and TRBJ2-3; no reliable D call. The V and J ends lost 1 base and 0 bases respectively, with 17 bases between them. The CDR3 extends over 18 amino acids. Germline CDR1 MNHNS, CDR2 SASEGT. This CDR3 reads CASSEELLDFSSTDTQYF. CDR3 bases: TGTGCCAGCAGTGAAGAGTTACTCGACTTTTCTAGCACAGATACGCAGTATTTT.

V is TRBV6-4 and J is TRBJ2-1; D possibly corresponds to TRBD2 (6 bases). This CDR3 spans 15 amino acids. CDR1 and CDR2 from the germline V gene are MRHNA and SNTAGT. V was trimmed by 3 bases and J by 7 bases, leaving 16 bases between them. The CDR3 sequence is CASSEGTGEGNEQFF. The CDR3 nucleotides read TGTGCCAGCAGTGAGGGGACGGGAGAAGGGAATGAGCAGTTCTTC.

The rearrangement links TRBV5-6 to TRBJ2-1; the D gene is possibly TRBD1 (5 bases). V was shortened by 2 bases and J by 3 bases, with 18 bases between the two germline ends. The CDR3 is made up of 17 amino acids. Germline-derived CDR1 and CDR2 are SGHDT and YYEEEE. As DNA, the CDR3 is TGTGCCAGCAGCTTTCGGACAAACAAACTACTCTACAATGAGCAGTTCTTC. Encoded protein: CASSFRTNKLLYNEQFF.

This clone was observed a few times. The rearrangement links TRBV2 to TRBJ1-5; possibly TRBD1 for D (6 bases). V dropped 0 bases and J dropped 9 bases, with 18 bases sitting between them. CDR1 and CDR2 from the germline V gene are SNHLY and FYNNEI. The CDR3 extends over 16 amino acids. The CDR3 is CASSEALRFEGGPQHF. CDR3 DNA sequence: TGTGCCAGCAGTGAAGCGCTTAGGTTCGAAGGGGGGCCCCAGCATTTT.

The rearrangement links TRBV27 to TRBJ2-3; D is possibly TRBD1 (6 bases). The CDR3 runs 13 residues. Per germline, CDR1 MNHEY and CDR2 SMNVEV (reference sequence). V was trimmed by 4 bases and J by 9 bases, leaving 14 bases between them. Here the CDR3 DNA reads TGTGCCAGCAGTTCATACGGACAGACAACGCAGTATTTT. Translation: CASSSYGQTTQYF.

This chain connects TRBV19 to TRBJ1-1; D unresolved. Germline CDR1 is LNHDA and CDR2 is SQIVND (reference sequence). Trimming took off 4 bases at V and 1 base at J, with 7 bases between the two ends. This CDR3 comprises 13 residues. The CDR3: CASSRRGNTEAFF. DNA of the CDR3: TGTGCCAGTAGTAGACGGGGGAACACTGAAGCTTTCTTT.

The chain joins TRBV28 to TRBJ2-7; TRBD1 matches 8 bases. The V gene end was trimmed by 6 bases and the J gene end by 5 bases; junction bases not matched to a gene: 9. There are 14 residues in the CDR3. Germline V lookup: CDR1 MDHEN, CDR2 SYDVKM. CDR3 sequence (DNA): TGTGCCAGCAGCCCAGGGGGCCCAGACCACGAGCAGTACTTC. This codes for CASSPGGPDHEQYF.

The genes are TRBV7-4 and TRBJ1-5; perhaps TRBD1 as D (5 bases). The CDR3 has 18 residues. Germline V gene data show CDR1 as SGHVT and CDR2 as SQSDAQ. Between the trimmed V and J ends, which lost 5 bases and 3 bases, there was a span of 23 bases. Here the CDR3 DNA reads TGTGCCAGCAGCGCAAGTGTCGGGGGGGTAGCCCCCAATCAGCCCCAGCATTTT. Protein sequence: CASSASVGGVAPNQPQHF.

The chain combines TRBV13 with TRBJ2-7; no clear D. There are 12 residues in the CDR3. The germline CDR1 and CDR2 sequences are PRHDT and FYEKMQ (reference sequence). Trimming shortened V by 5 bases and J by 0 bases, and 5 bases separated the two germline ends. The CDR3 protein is CASSVYSYEQYF. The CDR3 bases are TGTGCCAGCAGCGTATACTCCTACGAGCAGTACTTC.

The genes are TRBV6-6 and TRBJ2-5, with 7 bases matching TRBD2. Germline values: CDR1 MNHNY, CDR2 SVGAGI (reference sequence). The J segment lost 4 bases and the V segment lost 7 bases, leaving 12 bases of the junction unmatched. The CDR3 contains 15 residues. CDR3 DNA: TGTGCCAGCACCCAGTGGGGAGGGGCAGGAGAGACCCAGTACTTC. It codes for CASTQWGGAGETQYF.

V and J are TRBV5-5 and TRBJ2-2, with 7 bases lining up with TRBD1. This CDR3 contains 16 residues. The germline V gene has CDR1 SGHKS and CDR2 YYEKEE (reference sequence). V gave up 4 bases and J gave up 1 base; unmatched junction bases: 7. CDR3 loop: CASSRWDRQNTGELFF. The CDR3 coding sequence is TGTGCCAGCAGCCGGTGGGACAGACAGAACACCGGGGAGCTGTTTTTT.

The CDR3 DNA follows: TGTGCCAGCAGCCCCTTTGACGGGAGCTACAATGAGCAGTTCTTC. It translates to CASSPFDGSYNEQFF. This chain connects TRBV5-5 to TRBJ2-1; a weak D match, TRBD2 (6 bases). CDR1 is SGHKS and CDR2 is YYEKEE in the germline V gene (reference sequence). This CDR3 has 15 amino acids. Trimming removed 4 bases at V and 3 bases at J, with 14 bases between. Full variable domain (remainder filled in from reference TRBV5-5 and TRBJ2-1): DAGVTQSPTHLIKTRGQQVTLRCSPISGHKSVSWYQQVLGQGPQFIFQYYEKEERGRGNFPDRFSARQFPNYSSELNVNALLLGDSALYLCASSPFDGSYNEQFFGPGTRLTVL.

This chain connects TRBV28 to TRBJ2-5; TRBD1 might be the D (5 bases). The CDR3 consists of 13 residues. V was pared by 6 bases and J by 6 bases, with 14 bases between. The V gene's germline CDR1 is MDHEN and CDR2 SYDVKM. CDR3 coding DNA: TGTGCCAGCAGGTTAGGGGCAGGACAGACCCAGTACTTC. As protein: CASRLGAGQTQYF.

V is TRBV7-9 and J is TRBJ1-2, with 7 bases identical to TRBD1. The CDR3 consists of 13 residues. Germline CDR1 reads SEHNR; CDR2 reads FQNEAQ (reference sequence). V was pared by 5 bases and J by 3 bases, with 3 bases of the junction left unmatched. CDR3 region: CASSVGQDYGYTF. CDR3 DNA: TGTGCCAGCAGCGTTGGACAGGACTATGGCTACACCTTC.

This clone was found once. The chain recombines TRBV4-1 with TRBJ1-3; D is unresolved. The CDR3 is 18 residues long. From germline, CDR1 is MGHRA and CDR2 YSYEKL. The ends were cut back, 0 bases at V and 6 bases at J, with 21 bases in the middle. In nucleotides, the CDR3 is TGCGCCAGCAGCCAAGATCTCCCCCGGTTTAGACTCCAAAACACCATATATTTT. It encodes CASSQDLPRFRLQNTIYF.

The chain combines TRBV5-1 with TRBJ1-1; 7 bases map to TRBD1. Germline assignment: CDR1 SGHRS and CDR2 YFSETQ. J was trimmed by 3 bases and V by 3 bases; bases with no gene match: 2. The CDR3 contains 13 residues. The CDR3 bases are TGCGCCAGCAGCTGGACAGGTCACACTGAAGCTTTCTTT. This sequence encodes CASSWTGHTEAFF.

CDR3 region: CASSSSTRPTGGDTEAFF. The DNA of the CDR3 is TGTGCCAGCAGCTCCTCAACACGCCCTACAGGGGGGGACACTGAAGCTTTCTTT. The V and J genes are TRBV7-6 and TRBJ1-1, with 8 positions matching TRBD1. This CDR3 has 18 amino acids. Trimming removed 4 bases from V and 3 bases from J; junction bases left unmatched: 16. Germline assignment: CDR1 SGHVS and CDR2 FNYEAQ.

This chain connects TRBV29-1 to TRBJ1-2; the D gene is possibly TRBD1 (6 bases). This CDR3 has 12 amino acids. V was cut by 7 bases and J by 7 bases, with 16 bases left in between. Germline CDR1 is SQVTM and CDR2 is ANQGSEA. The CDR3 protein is CSAERGAAGYTF. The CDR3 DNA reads TGCAGCGCTGAGCGGGGGGCGGCTGGCTACACCTTC.

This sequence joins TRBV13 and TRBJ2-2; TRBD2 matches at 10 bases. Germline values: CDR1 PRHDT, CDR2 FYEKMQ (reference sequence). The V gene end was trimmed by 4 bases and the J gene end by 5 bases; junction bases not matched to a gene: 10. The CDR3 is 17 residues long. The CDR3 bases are TGTGCCAGCAGCTACACTCTAGCGGGGGCGTCAACCGGGGAGCTGTTTTTT. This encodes CASSYTLAGASTGELFF.

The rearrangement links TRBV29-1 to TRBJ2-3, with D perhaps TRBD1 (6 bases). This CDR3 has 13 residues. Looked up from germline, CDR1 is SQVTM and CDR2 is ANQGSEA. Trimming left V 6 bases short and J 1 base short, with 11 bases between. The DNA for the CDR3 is TGCAGCGTACTGACAGGCGGCACAGATACGCAGTATTTT. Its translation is CSVLTGGTDTQYF.

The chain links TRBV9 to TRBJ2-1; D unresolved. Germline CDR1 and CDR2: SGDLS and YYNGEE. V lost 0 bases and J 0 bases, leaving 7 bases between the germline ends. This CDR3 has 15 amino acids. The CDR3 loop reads CASSVGRSSYNEQFF. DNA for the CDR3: TGTGCCAGCAGCGTAGGCCGTAGCTCCTACAATGAGCAGTTCTTC.